The 7 T cell receptor beta chains reported below all come from one sample, sequenced in a study of blood T cells in healthy people across ages. The second PCR ran about 7 to 12 cycles with a sample-barcoded 5' primer and J-beta primers. Using its own MiXCR run on the 5' RACE reads, TCRdb lists one record per CDR3 protein. In the table there are some 780,000 distinct CDR3 sequences, roughly three fifths of which are singletons. Material: blood. These receptors all stem from a man in his forties in good health.

V is TRBV12-3 or TRBV12-4 and J is TRBJ1-5; the D gene is possibly TRBD1 (6 bases). The germline V and J ends were trimmed by 7 bases and 4 bases, with 14 bases remaining between them. The CDR3 totals 14 residues. The CDR3 here is CASTQGLANQPQHF. The DNA of the CDR3 is TGTGCCAGCACTCAGGGGTTGGCGAATCAGCCCCAGCATTTT.

The chain carries TRBV12-3 or TRBV12-4 and TRBJ2-7; 9 bases agree with TRBD1. The CDR3 extends over 14 amino acids. With V trimmed by 5 bases and J by 6 bases, 8 bases remained unmatched. The CDR3 DNA reads TGTGCCAGCAGTCTAGGGACAGGGTGGGGCGAGCAGTACTTC. This sequence encodes CASSLGTGWGEQYF.

The chain uses TRBV2 and TRBJ1-4; 8 bases match TRBD1. This CDR3 comprises 14 residues. CDR1 is SNHLY, CDR2 FYNNEI, per germline. V lost 6 bases and J lost 7; bases outside the gene matches: 7. The CDR3 is CASSKDRGGEKLFF. The CDR3 DNA sequence: TGTGCCAGCAGCAAAGACAGGGGAGGTGAAAAACTGTTTTTT.

The genes are TRBV7-9 and TRBJ1-2; TRBD1 matches at 11 bases. This CDR3 is built from 14 residues. V dropped 6 bases and J dropped 6; count of bases not matched to a gene: 6. CDR1 and CDR2 (germline): SEHNR, FQNEAQ (reference sequence). The CDR3 loop is CASSRTGGKDGYTF. The CDR3 nucleotides are TGTGCCAGCAGTCGGACAGGGGGCAAGGATGGCTACACCTTC.

The rearrangement uses TRBV10-3 and TRBJ2-3, with a weak D call TRBD2 (5 bases). Germline-derived CDR1 and CDR2 are ENHRY and SYGVKD. There are 14 residues in the CDR3. Trimming stripped 8 bases from V and 4 bases from J, with 16 bases between. This chain's CDR3 is CAIRASGSADTQYF. CDR3 nucleotides: TGTGCCATCCGGGCCTCGGGGTCGGCAGATACGCAGTATTTT.

The rearrangement joins TRBV5-5 to TRBJ1-5; D is uncertain. The CDR3 spans 13 residues. Trimming stripped 4 bases from V and 10 bases from J, with 15 bases between. Per germline, CDR1 SGHKS and CDR2 YYEKEE (reference sequence). CDR3 sequence reads: CASSPAMGYPQHF. The CDR3 DNA sequence: TGTGCCAGCAGCCCCGCGATGGGTTATCCCCAGCATTTT.

The chain recombines TRBV6-5 with TRBJ2-3; 7 positions match TRBD2. The V and J ends lost 5 bases and 4 bases, in that order; junction bases with no gene match: 9. The germline CDR1 and CDR2 sequences are MNHEY and SVGAGI. This CDR3 region has 15 residues. CDR3 sequence: CASSRSGASADTQYF. CDR3 nucleotide sequence: TGTGCCAGCAGTCGCAGCGGGGCTAGCGCAGATACGCAGTATTTT.